This TCR beta chain was recovered during a study of T cell repertoires in cytomegalovirus infection. Study information: Public TCR beta signatures provided an indication of both CMV infection and a matching HLA type.

Study-level findings and limits: There were HLA-C-restricted CMV-specific TCR beta clonotypes dominating the ex vivo response.

Germline assignment: CDR1 SGHAT and CDR2 FQNNGV. The V gene lost 5 bases and the J gene lost 4 bases, with 17 bases spanning the gap. There are 15 residues in the CDR3. To note about this clonotype: Its cognate antigen is unknown.

TCRdb recomputed calls from the reads with MiXCR, one row per CDR3 protein. Here the sample spans under 200,000 distinct CDR3 sequences, roughly 22% being singletons. The sample was CD8+ T cells from cultured PBMCs, taken from culture after CMV antigen stimulation. The clonotype was recovered from a human donor in good health (CMV status not recorded). Some clones in this sample may be carry-over from other donors' samples. The rearrangement links TRBV11-2 to TRBJ2-5; D is undetermined. CDR3 sequence (DNA): TGTGCCAGCAGCGGGCCGGATAAGCACCCAGAGACCCAGTACTTC. Its translation: CASSGPDKHPETQYF.